Following are 19 T cell receptor beta chains from one sample sequenced in a study of cytomegalovirus exposure and HLA in healthy donors. PCR used 60 Vbeta primers and 13 Jbeta primers. Clones were read by immunoSEQ multiplex PCR, and TCRdb kept only the in-frame ones, dropping some. The sample consists of fewer than 120,000 clones, around 80% of them appearing once. Sequencing used PBMCs. These receptors were obtained from a man between 25 and 39 years old in good health and CMV-seropositive.

This chain connects TRBV4-1 to TRBJ1-5; D is perhaps TRBD1 (5 bases). V was shortened by 0 bases and J by 4 bases, with 13 bases between the two germline ends. This CDR3 comprises 16 residues. Germline-derived CDR1 and CDR2 are MGHRA and YSYEKL. The CDR3 nucleotides are TGCGCCAGCAGCCAAGATTGGGTGGGGGGAAATCAGCCCCAGCATTTT. Protein sequence: CASSQDWVGGNQPQHF.

The chain uses TRBV29-1 and TRBJ2-1; 8 bases agree with TRBD1. V was clipped by 3 bases and J by 5 bases; unmatched bases: 9. The CDR3 is 15 residues long. CDR1 is SQVTM and CDR2 is ANQGSEA in the germline V gene. Here the CDR3 DNA reads TGCAGCGTTGATTTCGTGGACAGGGTAGACAATGAGCAGTTCTTC. Residues: CSVDFVDRVDNEQFF.

V usage is TRBV6-1 and J usage is TRBJ1-6; weak D call: TRBD1 (5 bases). The CDR3 sequence is 15 residues long. Germline V gene lookup returns CDR1 MNHNS and CDR2 SASEGT. V lost 6 bases and J 4 bases, leaving 13 bases between the germline ends. Here the CDR3 DNA reads TGTGCCAGCAGAAGCACAGGCCAGTATAATTCACCCCTCCACTTT. As protein: CASRSTGQYNSPLHF.

V and J are TRBV4-3 and TRBJ2-7; TRBD1 might be the D (6 bases). V lost 1 base and J 3 bases, leaving 19 bases between the germline ends. This CDR3 is built from 17 residues. Looked up from germline, CDR1 is LGHNA and CDR2 is YSLEER. CDR3 sequence: CASSQVNPPGHNYEQYF. The DNA for the CDR3 is TGCGCCAGCAGCCAAGTAAACCCGCCGGGACACAACTACGAGCAGTACTTC.

V gene TRBV27 combines with J gene TRBJ2-5; TRBD2 agrees at 11 bases. The CDR3 length is 15 residues. The ends lost 6 bases at V and 9 bases at J; junction bases unmatched: 12. The germline V gene encodes CDR1 MNHEY and CDR2 SMNVEV (reference sequence). The CDR3 coding sequence is TGTGCCAGCAGCAGACTAGCGGGACCTGGTTTCGCCCAGTACTTC. Translated, it gives CASSRLAGPGFAQYF.

The V gene is TRBV2, the J gene TRBJ1-2; D not certain. The germline V and J ends were trimmed by 3 bases and 9 bases, with 14 bases remaining between them. The CDR3 contains 13 residues. The germline gives CDR1 SNHLY, CDR2 FYNNEI. In nucleotides, the CDR3 is TGTGCCAGCAGTGAGTCGGGGTCGGGGAGCTACACCTTC. Translation gives CASSESGSGSYTF.

This clone is judged medium-sized. This chain uses TRBV2 with TRBJ1-5; TRBD1 matches 8 bases. V shed 10 bases and J 4 bases; nucleotides not matched to a gene: 9. This CDR3 has 14 residues. Germline lookup yields CDR1 SNHLY and CDR2 FYNNEI. CDR3 DNA: TGTGCCACCTCTGCGGACAGGGAAAATCAGCCCCAGCATTTT. As protein: CATSADRENQPQHF. Complete variable domain (other parts from reference TRBV2 and TRBJ1-5): EPEVTQTPSHQVTQMGQEVILRCVPISNHLYFYWYRQILGQKVEFLVSFYNNEISEKSEIFDDQFSVERPDGSNFTLKIRSTKLEDSAMYFCATSADRENQPQHFGDGTRLSIL.

The chain joins TRBV2 to TRBJ2-7; possible D gene TRBD2, 7 bases. Germline V gene sequence: CDR1 SNHLY, CDR2 FYNNEI. V lost 6 bases and J lost 3, with 18 bases in between. CDR3 size: 15 residues. The CDR3 DNA is TGTGCCAGCAGGGTCCTAGGGGGGGCCTTCTACGAGCAGTACTTC. This codes for CASRVLGGAFYEQYF.

This chain links TRBV27 with TRBJ1-2; TRBD1 might be the D (5 bases). The V end was cut by 5 bases, the J end by 0 bases, with 22 bases between. Looked up from germline, CDR1 is MNHEY and CDR2 is SMNVEV (reference sequence). This CDR3 spans 18 amino acids. The CDR3 here is CASSAGTAGRRANYGYTF. The CDR3, as DNA: TGTGCCAGCAGTGCAGGGACCGCAGGGAGGAGAGCTAACTATGGCTACACCTTC.

The chain links TRBV6-5 to TRBJ2-7, with no clear D. V was trimmed by 0 bases and J by 5 bases, leaving 17 bases between them. Germline lookup yields CDR1 MNHEY and CDR2 SVGAGI. CDR3 length: 16 residues. CDR3 amino acids: CASSYSTSSTSHEQYF. The CDR3 nucleotides are TGTGCCAGCAGTTACTCGACGTCTAGTACTTCTCACGAGCAGTACTTC.

The gene calls are TRBV6-6 and TRBJ1-1; no reliable D call. This CDR3 has 15 amino acids. Germline V gene data show CDR1 as MNHNY and CDR2 as SVGAGI (reference sequence). V was pared by 10 bases and J by 1 base, with 19 bases between. The CDR3: CATTVLQATNTEAFF. CDR3 nucleotide sequence: TGTGCCACTACTGTGCTTCAGGCGACGAACACTGAAGCTTTCTTT.

The chain has TRBV9 and TRBJ2-1; 7 nucleotides agree with TRBD1. Germline V gene sequence: CDR1 SGDLS, CDR2 YYNGEE. The CDR3 totals 15 residues. V lost 2 bases, J lost 4 bases, and 6 bases stayed unmatched. For the CDR3, the DNA is TGTGCCAGCAGCGTCTCCGGGACAGATTACAATGAGCAGTTCTTC. It translates to CASSVSGTDYNEQFF.

V usage is TRBV7-2 and J usage is TRBJ2-5; 12 bases line up with TRBD1. The J call may be faulty, since TRBJ2-7 better matches the DNA end. This CDR3 contains 13 residues. In germline, CDR1 is SGHTA, CDR2 FQGNSA. CDR3 nucleotide sequence: TGTGCCAGCACCGGGACAGGGGGCACCGAGCAGTACTTC. Encoded protein: CASTGTGGTEQYF.

The chain has TRBV6-5 and TRBJ2-2; D unclear. Germline V gene sequence: CDR1 MNHEY, CDR2 SVGAGI. V lost 2 bases and J lost 2, with 12 bases in between. CDR3 length: 16 residues. CDR3 loop: CASSYLDMANTGELFF. CDR3 DNA sequence: TGTGCCAGCAGTTACCTTGACATGGCCAACACCGGGGAGCTGTTTTTT.

J is TRBJ1-3 and V is TRBV6-4, with a weak D call TRBD1 (5 bases). The CDR3 extends over 15 amino acids. CDR1 is MRHNA and CDR2 is SNTAGT in the germline V gene. The germline V and J ends were trimmed by 4 bases and 2 bases, with 12 bases remaining between them. The CDR3, as DNA: TGTGCCAGCAGTGTAGGGGCAGGGACTGGAAACACCATATATTTT. It codes for CASSVGAGTGNTIYF.

The rearrangement joins TRBV12-5 to TRBJ2-6; 12 bases match TRBD1. The CDR3 length is 18 residues. CDR1 is LGHNT and CDR2 is FRNRAP in the germline V gene. With V trimmed by 8 bases and J by 3 bases, 11 bases remained unmatched. CDR3 in DNA: TGTGCTAGTACTGGCGGGACAGGGGGCGCGGGTGGGGCCAACGTCCTGACTTTC. Translated: CASTGGTGGAGGANVLTF.

This sequence joins TRBV15 and TRBJ2-5; TRBD2 matches 8 bases. The DNA matches TRBJ2-7 better at its end, which makes the J call doubtful. This CDR3 contains 13 residues. CDR1 is LNHNV and CDR2 is YYDKDF in the germline V gene (reference sequence). The CDR3 nucleotides read TGTGCCACCAGCAGGGCCCGGGGGGGCGAGCAGTACTTC. It is translated as CATSRARGGEQYF.

Here the CDR3 reads CSVLTGTTNTGELFF. CDR3 nucleotide sequence: TGCAGCGTCCTGACCGGGACAACGAACACCGGGGAGCTGTTTTTT. V gene TRBV29-1 combines with J gene TRBJ2-2; the D gene is possibly TRBD1 (6 bases). The V end was cut by 6 bases, the J end by 0 bases, with 14 bases between. CDR1 is SQVTM and CDR2 is ANQGSEA in the germline V gene. This CDR3 contains 15 residues.

The sample holds a few counts of this clone. V and J are TRBV5-6 and TRBJ1-5; TRBD1 matches 8 bases. The germline V gene encodes CDR1 SGHDT and CDR2 YYEEEE. The CDR3 length is 17 residues. Trimming cost V 0 bases and J 5 bases; bases outside gene matches: 10. CDR3 nucleotide sequence: TGTGCCAGCAGCTTGGGGCAGGGCAGGGGGCGGCATCAGCCCCAGCATTTT. Translating it yields CASSLGQGRGRHQPQHF.